This T cell receptor beta chain was sequenced in a study of T cells in women clearing cervical HPV infection. Study-level background: Donors had HPV16-related CIN3 or worse; 2 had invasive cancer. Case blood was drawn a median around 140 days after lesion detection. General study findings and limits: Unknown T-cell numbers per sample may underlie the richness differences. Effector/memory and HPV-specific T cells were not isolated, and association timing is unknown.

CDR3 length: 14 amino acids. The germline V gene has CDR1 SGHTA and CDR2 FQGNSA. V was trimmed by 2 bases and J by 9 bases, leaving 14 bases between them. About this clone: Its antigen is not identified. The CDR3 extends 3 residues past the end of the read, so its final part is completed from the germline J gene.

Some clones are missing from TCRdb's copy, which holds only in-frame ones; the method was immunoSEQ multiplex PCR. This listing includes 30,000 or so clones. V usage is TRBV7-2 and J usage is TRBJ2-1; TRBD2 is a possible D gene (5 bases). This clonotype originated in a woman aged 18 to 69 with a cervical HPV16 infection that either progressed to CIN3+ or cleared (not recorded which). Specimen: blood buffy coat. CDR3 loop: CASSLIASWGEQFF. Incomplete CDR3 DNA: TGTGCCAGCAGCTTAATCGCTAGCTGGGGTGAG.